This T cell receptor (beta chain) was captured by sequencing in a study of blood T cell repertoires in COVID-19. On the study more broadly: Samples representing acute and convalescent COVID-19 were sourced from the United States, Italy and Spain.

Here immunoSEQ multiplex PCR was the method, and the copy in TCRdb shows in-frame clones only, minus some. The sample lists about 200,000 clones, about 84% occurring once. Deletions cut 4 bases from V and 4 bases from J, with 11 bases between. The CDR3 is 13 amino acids. The V gene's germline CDR1 is SGDLS and CDR2 YYNGEE. The receptor was isolated from a human donor in a cohort sampled during active COVID-19. What was sequenced was peripheral blood. The chain carries TRBV9 and TRBJ1-1, with unresolved D. CDR3 coding DNA: TGTGCCAGCAGCCTCGAGAGAGGCACTGAAGCTTTCTTT. Amino acid sequence: CASSLERGTEAFF.